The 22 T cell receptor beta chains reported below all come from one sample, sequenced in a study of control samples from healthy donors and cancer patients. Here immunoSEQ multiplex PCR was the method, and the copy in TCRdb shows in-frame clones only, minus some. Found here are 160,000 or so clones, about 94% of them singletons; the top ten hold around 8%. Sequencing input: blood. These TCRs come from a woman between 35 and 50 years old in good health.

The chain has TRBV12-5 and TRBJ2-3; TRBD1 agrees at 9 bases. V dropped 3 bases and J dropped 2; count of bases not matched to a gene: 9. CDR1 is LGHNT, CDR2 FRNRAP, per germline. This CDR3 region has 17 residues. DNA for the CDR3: TGTGCTAGTGGTTTTCGGTCAAGGGACAGGGACACAGATACGCAGTATTTT. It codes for CASGFRSRDRDTDTQYF.

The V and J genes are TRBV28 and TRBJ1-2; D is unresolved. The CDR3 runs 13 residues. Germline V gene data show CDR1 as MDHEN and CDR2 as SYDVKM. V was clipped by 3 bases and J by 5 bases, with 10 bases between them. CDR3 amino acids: CASSFGQQYGYTF. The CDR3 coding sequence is TGTGCCAGCAGTTTTGGGCAGCAGTATGGCTACACCTTC.

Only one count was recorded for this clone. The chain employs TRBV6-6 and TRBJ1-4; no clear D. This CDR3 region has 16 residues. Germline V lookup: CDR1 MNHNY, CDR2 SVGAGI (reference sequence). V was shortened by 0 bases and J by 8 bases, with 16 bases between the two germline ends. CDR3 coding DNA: TGTGCCAGCAGTTACTCCTTCAGGACCATTAGGGAAAAACTGTTTTTT. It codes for CASSYSFRTIREKLFF.

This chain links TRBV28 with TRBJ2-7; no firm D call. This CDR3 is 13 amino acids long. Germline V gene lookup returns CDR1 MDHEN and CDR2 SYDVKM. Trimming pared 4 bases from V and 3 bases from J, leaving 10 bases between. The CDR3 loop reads CASSSFRYYEQYF. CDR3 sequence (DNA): TGTGCCAGCAGTTCATTTAGATACTACGAGCAGTACTTC.

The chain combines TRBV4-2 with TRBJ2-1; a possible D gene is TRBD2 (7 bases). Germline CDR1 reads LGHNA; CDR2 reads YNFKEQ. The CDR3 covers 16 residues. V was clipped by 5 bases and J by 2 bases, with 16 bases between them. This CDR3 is CASSVQGGGAYNEQFF. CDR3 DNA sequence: TGTGCCAGCAGCGTCCAAGGGGGGGGCGCCTACAATGAGCAGTTCTTC.

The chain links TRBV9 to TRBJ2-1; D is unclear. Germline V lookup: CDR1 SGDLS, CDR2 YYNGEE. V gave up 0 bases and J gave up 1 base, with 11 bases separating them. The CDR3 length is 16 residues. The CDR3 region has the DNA TGTGCCAGCAGCGTAGATACGGGCGAGTCCTACAATGAGCAGTTCTTC. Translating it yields CASSVDTGESYNEQFF.

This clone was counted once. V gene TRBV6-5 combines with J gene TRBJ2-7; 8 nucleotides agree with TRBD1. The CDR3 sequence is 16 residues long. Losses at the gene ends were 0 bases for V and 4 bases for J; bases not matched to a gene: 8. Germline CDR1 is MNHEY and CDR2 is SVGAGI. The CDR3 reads CASSYSSGQGWYEQYF. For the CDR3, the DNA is TGTGCCAGCAGTTACTCGTCAGGACAGGGATGGTACGAGCAGTACTTC.

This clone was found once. Written as DNA, the CDR3 is TGTGCCAGTACCCCAGACGGTCGTAATGAAAAACTGTTTTTT. As protein: CASTPDGRNEKLFF. The rearrangement uses TRBV19 and TRBJ1-4; the D is unclear. CDR3 size: 14 residues. V was clipped by 7 bases and J by 4 bases, with 13 bases between them. The germline gives CDR1 LNHDA, CDR2 SQIVND (reference sequence).

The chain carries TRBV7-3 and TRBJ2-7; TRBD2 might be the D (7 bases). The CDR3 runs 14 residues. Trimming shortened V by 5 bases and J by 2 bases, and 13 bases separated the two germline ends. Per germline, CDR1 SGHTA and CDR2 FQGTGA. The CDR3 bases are TGTGCCAGCAGCCCCACGGGGGGCACCTACGAGCAGTACTTC. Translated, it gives CASSPTGGTYEQYF.

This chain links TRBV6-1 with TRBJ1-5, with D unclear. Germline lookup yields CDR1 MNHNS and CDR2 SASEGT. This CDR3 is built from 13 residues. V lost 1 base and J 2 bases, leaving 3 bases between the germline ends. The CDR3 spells CASSEVGNQPQHF. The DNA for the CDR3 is TGTGCCAGCAGTGAAGTTGGCAATCAGCCCCAGCATTTT.

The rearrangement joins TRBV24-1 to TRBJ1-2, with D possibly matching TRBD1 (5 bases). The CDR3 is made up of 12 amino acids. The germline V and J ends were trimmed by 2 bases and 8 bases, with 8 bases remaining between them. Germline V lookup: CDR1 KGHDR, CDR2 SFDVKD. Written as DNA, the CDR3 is TGTGCCACCAGTGATTCGGGGGTCGGCTACACCTTC. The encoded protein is CATSDSGVGYTF.

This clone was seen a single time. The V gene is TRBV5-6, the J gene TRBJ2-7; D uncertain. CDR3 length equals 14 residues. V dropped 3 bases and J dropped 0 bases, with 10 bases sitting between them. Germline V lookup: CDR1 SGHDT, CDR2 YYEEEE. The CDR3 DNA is TGTGCCAGCAGCTCGGTTGGGTCCTCCTACGAGCAGTACTTC. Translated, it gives CASSSVGSSYEQYF.

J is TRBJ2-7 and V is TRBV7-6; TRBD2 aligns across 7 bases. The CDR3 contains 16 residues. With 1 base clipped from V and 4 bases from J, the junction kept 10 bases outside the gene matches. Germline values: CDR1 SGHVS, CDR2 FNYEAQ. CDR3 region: CASSLGGLAEPYEQYF. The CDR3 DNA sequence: TGTGCCAGCAGCTTAGGGGGTCTAGCGGAGCCATACGAGCAGTACTTC.

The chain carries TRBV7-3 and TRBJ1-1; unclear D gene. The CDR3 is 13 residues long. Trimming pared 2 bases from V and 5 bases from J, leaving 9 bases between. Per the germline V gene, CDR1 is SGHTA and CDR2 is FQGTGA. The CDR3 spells CASSLWAGTEAFF. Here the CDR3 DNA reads TGTGCCAGCAGCTTATGGGCTGGGACTGAAGCTTTCTTT.

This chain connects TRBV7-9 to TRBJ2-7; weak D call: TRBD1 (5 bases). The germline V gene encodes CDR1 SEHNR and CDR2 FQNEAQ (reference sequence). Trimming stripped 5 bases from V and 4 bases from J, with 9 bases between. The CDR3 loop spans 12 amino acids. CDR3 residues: CASSPTGYEQYF. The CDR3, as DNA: TGTGCCAGCAGCCCCACAGGATACGAGCAGTACTTC.

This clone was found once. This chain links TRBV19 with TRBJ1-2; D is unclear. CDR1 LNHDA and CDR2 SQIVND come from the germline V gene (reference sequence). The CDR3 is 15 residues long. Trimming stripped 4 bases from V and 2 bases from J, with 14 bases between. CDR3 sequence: CASSRLLGSNYGYTF. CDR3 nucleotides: TGTGCCAGTAGTAGGCTTCTCGGGTCGAACTATGGCTACACCTTC.

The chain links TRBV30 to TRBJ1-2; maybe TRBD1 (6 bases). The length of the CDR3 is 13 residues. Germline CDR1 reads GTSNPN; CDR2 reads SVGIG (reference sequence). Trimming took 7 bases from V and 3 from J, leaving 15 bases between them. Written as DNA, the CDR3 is TGTGCCTTAAAACAGGGATCCTACTATGGCTACACCTTC. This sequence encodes CALKQGSYYGYTF.

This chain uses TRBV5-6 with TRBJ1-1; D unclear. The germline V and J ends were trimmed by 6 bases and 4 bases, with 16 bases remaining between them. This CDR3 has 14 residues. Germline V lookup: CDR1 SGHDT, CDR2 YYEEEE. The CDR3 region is CASTRTFSGTEAFF. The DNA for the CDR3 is TGTGCCAGCACTAGGACCTTCTCGGGCACTGAAGCTTTCTTT.

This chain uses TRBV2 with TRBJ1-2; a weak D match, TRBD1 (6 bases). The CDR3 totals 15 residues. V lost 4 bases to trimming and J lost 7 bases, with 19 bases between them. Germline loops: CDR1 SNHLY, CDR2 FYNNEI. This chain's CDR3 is CASSGGGKGLIGYTF. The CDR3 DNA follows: TGTGCCAGCAGTGGAGGGGGTAAGGGATTAATTGGCTACACCTTC. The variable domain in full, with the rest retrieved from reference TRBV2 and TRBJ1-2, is EPEVTQTPSHQVTQMGQEVILRCVPISNHLYFYWYRQILGQKVEFLVSFYNNEISEKSEIFDDQFSVERPDGSNFTLKIRSTKLEDSAMYFCASSGGGKGLIGYTFGSGTRLTVV.

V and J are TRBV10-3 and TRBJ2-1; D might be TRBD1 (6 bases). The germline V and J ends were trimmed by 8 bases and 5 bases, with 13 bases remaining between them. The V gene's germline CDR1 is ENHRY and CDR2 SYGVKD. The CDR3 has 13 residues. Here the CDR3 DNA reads TGTGCCATCGGGACAAGGACACACAATGAGCAGTTCTTC. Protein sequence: CAIGTRTHNEQFF.

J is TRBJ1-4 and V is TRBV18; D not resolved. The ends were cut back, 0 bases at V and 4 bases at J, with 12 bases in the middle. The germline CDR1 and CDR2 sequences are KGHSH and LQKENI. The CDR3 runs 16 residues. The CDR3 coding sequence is TGTGCCAGCTCACCACCGGGCGGCAGATATAATGAAAAACTGTTTTTT. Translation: CASSPPGGRYNEKLFF.

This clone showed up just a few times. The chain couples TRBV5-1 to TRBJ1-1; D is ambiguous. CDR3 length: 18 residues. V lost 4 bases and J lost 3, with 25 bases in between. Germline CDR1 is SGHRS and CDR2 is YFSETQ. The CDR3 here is CASSRTVGLKGGHTEAFF. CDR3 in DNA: TGCGCCAGCAGCCGAACTGTCGGGCTCAAGGGTGGTCACACTGAAGCTTTCTTT.